These 14 T cell receptor beta chains were sequenced from one sample in a study of beta chain features in type 1 diabetes. cDNA synthesis used the whole RNA isolate, giving expressed TCRB sequences. The repertoire was sequenced with immunoSEQ multiplex PCR; TCRdb's copy has only in-frame clones and lacks some. The sample includes fewer than 650,000 clones, about a sixth of them seen just once. The sequenced sample consisted of naive CD4+ T cells from blood. Source of these receptors: a man in his late teens or twenties in good health.

This clone turned up a few times. The CDR3 is CASSSLDGSSYNEQFF. CDR3 bases: TGTGCCAGCTCTTCCTTGGACGGAAGCTCCTACAATGAGCAGTTCTTC. This chain connects TRBV18 to TRBJ2-1; no clear D gene. The V gene's germline CDR1 is KGHSH and CDR2 LQKENI. V gave up 6 bases and J gave up 0 bases, with 15 bases separating them. The CDR3 runs 16 residues. Looking up the rest from reference TRBV18 and TRBJ2-1 gives the full variable domain: NAGVMQNPRHLVRRRGQEARLRCSPMKGHSHVYWYRQLPEEGLKFMVYLQKENIIDESGMPKERFSAEFPKEGPSILRIQQVVRGDSAAYFCASSSLDGSSYNEQFFGPGTRLTVL.

This chain connects TRBV5-4 to TRBJ2-5; 10 bases map to TRBD2. CDR3 length: 18 residues. Germline-derived CDR1 and CDR2 are SGHNT and YYREEE (reference sequence). The V gene end was trimmed by 2 bases and the J gene end by 4 bases; junction bases not matched to a gene: 14. The CDR3 loop is CASSFLAGAPRGGETQYF. The CDR3 nucleotides read TGTGCCAGCAGCTTTCTAGCGGGAGCCCCGAGGGGAGGAGAGACCCAGTACTTC.

CDR3: CASSFLGQTRESYEQYF. The CDR3 bases are TGCGCCAGCAGCTTCTTAGGACAGACCCGGGAATCCTACGAGCAGTACTTC. The rearrangement links TRBV5-1 to TRBJ2-5, with D perhaps matching TRBD1 (6 bases). The DNA end favors TRBJ2-7, so the J call may be wrong. CDR3 size: 17 residues. CDR1 SGHRS and CDR2 YFSETQ come from the germline V gene.

This chain uses TRBV18 with TRBJ2-3; 7 bases align to TRBD2. V was clipped by 2 bases and J by 6 bases; unmatched bases: 17. From germline, CDR1 is KGHSH and CDR2 LQKENI. The CDR3 runs to 18 residues. The CDR3 loop reads CASSPTFLAAPRLDTQYF. CDR3 bases: TGTGCCAGCTCACCAACTTTTCTAGCGGCCCCTAGACTGGATACGCAGTATTTT.

In this sample, this clone turned up a few times. The chain joins TRBV7-2 to TRBJ2-5; D unclear. Trimming pared 1 base from V and 5 bases from J, leaving 11 bases between. Germline V gives CDR1 SGHTA, CDR2 FQGNSA. This CDR3 has 14 residues. Here the CDR3 DNA reads TGTGCCAGCAGCTTAGTGGGTATCAAGGAGACCCAGTACTTC. Its protein product is CASSLVGIKETQYF.

The table lists this clone with a few counts. CDR3 nucleotides: TGTGCCAGCAGTGTATCGCCAGCCGCAACTAATGAAAAACTGTTTTTT. Protein product: CASSVSPAATNEKLFF. This rearrangement joins TRBV2 to TRBJ1-4; no clear D gene. Between the trimmed V and J ends, which lost 4 bases and 0 bases, there was a span of 12 bases. The germline CDR1 and CDR2 sequences are SNHLY and FYNNEI. This CDR3 has 16 residues.

V gene TRBV9 combines with J gene TRBJ2-5; D may correspond to TRBD1 or TRBD2 (5 bases each). The CDR3 spans 16 residues. Germline V gene lookup returns CDR1 SGDLS and CDR2 YYNGEE. V lost 0 bases to trimming and J lost 1 base, with 13 bases between them. The CDR3 loop reads CASSVALGDTQETQYF. The CDR3 DNA reads TGTGCCAGCAGCGTAGCCCTGGGGGATACCCAAGAGACCCAGTACTTC.

This clone was seen just once. J is TRBJ1-6 and V is TRBV28; 10 nucleotides match TRBD1. Germline V gene lookup returns CDR1 MDHEN and CDR2 SYDVKM. The trim removed 6 bases at V and 4 bases at J, leaving 15 bases unmatched. The CDR3 runs to 19 residues. This chain's CDR3 is CASRFRDRGLILYNSPLHF. The CDR3 region has the DNA TGTGCCAGCAGATTCCGGGACAGGGGCCTCATCCTTTATAATTCACCCCTCCACTTT.

The chain combines TRBV18 with TRBJ1-4, with 9 bases matching TRBD1. Looked up from germline, CDR1 is KGHSH and CDR2 is LQKENI. This CDR3 is built from 15 residues. With 6 bases clipped from V and 8 bases from J, the junction kept 10 bases outside the gene matches. CDR3 sequence (DNA): TGTGCCAGCTCGCTAACCGGGACAGGGAAGGAAAAACTGTTTTTT. It translates to CASSLTGTGKEKLFF. The complete variable domain, with remaining parts taken from reference TRBV18 and TRBJ1-4, reads NAGVMQNPRHLVRRRGQEARLRCSPMKGHSHVYWYRQLPEEGLKFMVYLQKENIIDESGMPKERFSAEFPKEGPSILRIQQVVRGDSAAYFCASSLTGTGKEKLFFGSGTQLSVL.

The gene calls are TRBV9 and TRBJ1-3; D is undetermined. CDR3 length: 11 amino acids. Trimming cost V 6 bases and J 0 bases, with 1 base left between them. CDR1 and CDR2 from the germline V gene are SGDLS and YYNGEE. The CDR3 bases are TGTGCCAGCACCTCTGGAAACACCATATATTTT. The encoded protein is CASTSGNTIYF. Looking up the rest from reference TRBV9 and TRBJ1-3 gives the full variable domain: DSGVTQTPKHLITATGQRVTLRCSPRSGDLSVYWYQQSLDQGLQFLIQYYNGEERAKGNILERFSAQQFPDLHSELNLSSLELGDSALYFCASTSGNTIYFGEGSWLTVV.

This clone came up a few times. J is TRBJ2-2 and V is TRBV28; D is tentatively TRBD1 or TRBD2 (5 bases each). Deletions cut 6 bases from V and 4 bases from J, with 12 bases between. CDR1 is MDHEN, CDR2 SYDVKM, per germline. The CDR3 contains 14 residues. CDR3 protein: CASRTGRFTGELFF. The CDR3 bases are TGTGCCAGCAGAACGGGACGATTCACCGGGGAGCTGTTTTTT.

The rearrangement uses TRBV29-1 and TRBJ2-6, with a possible D match to TRBD2 (7 bases). Germline-derived CDR1 and CDR2 are SQVTM and ANQGSEA. V was shortened by 6 bases and J by 4 bases, with 16 bases between the two germline ends. CDR3 length: 15 residues. The CDR3 reads CSVLRGGPGANVLTF. The CDR3 DNA reads TGCAGCGTCCTCAGGGGAGGGCCAGGGGCCAACGTCCTGACTTTC.

This clone came up a few times. This rearrangement joins TRBV13 to TRBJ2-5, with TRBD2 identical over 8 bases. Germline lookup yields CDR1 PRHDT and CDR2 FYEKMQ (reference sequence). V dropped 6 bases and J dropped 3; count of bases not matched to a gene: 15. This CDR3 region has 17 residues. CDR3 sequence reads: CASSPGLAVWSKETQYF. CDR3 sequence (DNA): TGTGCCAGCAGTCCCGGACTAGCCGTCTGGTCGAAAGAGACCCAGTACTTC. Drawing the rest from reference TRBV13 and TRBJ2-5, the complete variable domain is AAGVIQSPRHLIKEKRETATLKCYPIPRHDTVYWYQQGPGQDPQFLISFYEKMQSDKGSIPDRFSAQQFSDYHSELNMSSLELGDSALYFCASSPGLAVWSKETQYFGPGTRLLVL.

V usage is TRBV10-3 and J usage is TRBJ2-1, with a weak D call TRBD1 (6 bases). Trimming pared 6 bases from V and 1 base from J, leaving 7 bases between. Germline assignment: CDR1 ENHRY and CDR2 SYGVKD. The CDR3 spans 13 residues. Here the CDR3 DNA reads TGTGCCATCAGGGGACAATCCTACAATGAGCAGTTCTTC. Translation: CAIRGQSYNEQFF.